This passage covers 31 T cell receptor beta chains from one sample sequenced in a study of T cell responses to AZD1222 COVID-19 vaccine. Produced via immunoSEQ multiplex PCR; TCRdb's table is partial and in-frame only. The sample includes more than 75,000 clones, about nine tenths seen only once; the top ten take around 6.8%. The specimen comprised peripheral blood, sampled on day 0 of AZD1222 vaccination. Source of these receptors: an adult in good health.

V gene TRBV7-3 combines with J gene TRBJ2-3; D is undetermined. The V end lost 3 bases, the J end lost 3 bases, and 7 bases lay between the germline ends. This CDR3 has 13 amino acids. Per germline, CDR1 SGHTA and CDR2 FQGTGA. The DNA of the CDR3 is TGTGCCAGCAGCTTGGCCTCTACAGATACGCAGTATTTT. Its translation: CASSLASTDTQYF.

The rearrangement joins TRBV19 to TRBJ1-1; TRBD1 matches 7 bases. CDR1 is LNHDA and CDR2 is SQIVND in the germline V gene (reference sequence). The trim removed 6 bases at V and 1 base at J, leaving 5 bases unmatched. CDR3 size: 14 residues. The CDR3 is CASRVGTENTEAFF. The CDR3 nucleotides read TGTGCCAGTAGAGTCGGGACAGAGAACACTGAAGCTTTCTTT.

The gene calls are TRBV19 and TRBJ1-5; 10 bases match TRBD1. The trim removed 3 bases at V and 3 bases at J, leaving 2 bases unmatched. The length of the CDR3 is 15 residues. Germline CDR1 is LNHDA and CDR2 is SQIVND (reference sequence). The CDR3 is CASSMGQGFNQPQHF. For the CDR3, the DNA is TGTGCCAGTAGTATGGGACAGGGGTTCAATCAGCCCCAGCATTTT.

This chain links TRBV7-2 with TRBJ2-3; 8 nucleotides line up with TRBD2. Trimming removed 2 bases from V and 4 bases from J; junction bases left unmatched: 2. The CDR3 length is 14 residues. Germline values: CDR1 SGHTA, CDR2 FQGNSA. The CDR3 region has the DNA TGTGCCAGCAGCTTAACGGGGGGGGCAGATACGCAGTATTTT. It specifies CASSLTGGADTQYF.

The gene calls are TRBV9 and TRBJ1-1; 9 nucleotides line up with TRBD1. Losses at the gene ends were 3 bases for V and 5 bases for J; bases not matched to a gene: 5. Germline V gives CDR1 SGDLS, CDR2 YYNGEE. The CDR3 extends over 14 amino acids. CDR3 loop: CASSEGGQGTEAFF. CDR3 DNA: TGTGCCAGCAGCGAGGGGGGACAGGGTACTGAAGCTTTCTTT.

This clone was recorded a few times. V usage is TRBV18 and J usage is TRBJ2-7; TRBD1 matches 11 bases. This CDR3 is built from 14 residues. Unmatched junction bases numbered 7, after V lost 5 bases and J lost 7 bases. CDR1 KGHSH and CDR2 LQKENI come from the germline V gene. The CDR3 sequence is CASSSGQGAREQYF. For the CDR3, the DNA is TGTGCCAGCTCATCCGGACAGGGGGCGAGGGAGCAGTACTTC.

This sequence joins TRBV6-5 and TRBJ1-1; possibly TRBD1 for D (6 bases). The germline CDR1 and CDR2 sequences are MNHEY and SVGAGI. V lost 6 bases, J lost 1 base, and 12 bases lay in between. The CDR3 loop spans 14 amino acids. In DNA form, the CDR3 reads TGTGCCAGCAGAACAGGGAATTCGAACACTGAAGCTTTCTTT. Translating gives CASRTGNSNTEAFF.

V usage is TRBV15 and J usage is TRBJ2-5, with a possible D match to TRBD2 (6 bases). Germline CDR1 and CDR2: LNHNV and YYDKDF (reference sequence). The CDR3 runs to 14 residues. V lost 3 bases and J lost 5, with 13 bases in between. CDR3 amino acids: CATSRGGRWETQYF. CDR3 nucleotides: TGTGCCACCAGCAGGGGGGGACGCTGGGAGACCCAGTACTTC.

The chain carries TRBV11-2 and TRBJ2-1; no clear D. The ends were cut back, 1 base at V and 3 bases at J, with 10 bases in the middle. This CDR3 contains 15 residues. Germline CDR1 and CDR2: SGHAT and FQNNGV. CDR3: CASSLGVVGYNEQFF. DNA of the CDR3: TGTGCCAGCAGCTTAGGGGTAGTAGGCTACAATGAGCAGTTCTTC.

V is TRBV5-4 and J is TRBJ2-7; no clear D. Deletions cut 3 bases from V and 3 bases from J, with 13 bases between. The CDR3 sequence is 14 residues long. CDR1 SGHNT and CDR2 YYREEE come from the germline V gene (reference sequence). The CDR3 bases are TGTGCCAGCAGCTCCGCCGTTGGTAGCTACGAGCAGTACTTC. This codes for CASSSAVGSYEQYF. Using reference TRBV5-4 and TRBJ2-7 for the parts outside the CDR3, the full variable domain is ETGVTQSPTHLIKTRGQQVTLRCSSQSGHNTVSWYQQALGQGPQFIFQYYREEENGRGNFPPRFSGLQFPNYSSELNVNALELDDSALYLCASSSAVGSYEQYFGPGTRLTVT.

The CDR3 DNA reads as TGTGCCAGCAGCTTAGCGAGCCGGTCACCCCTCCACTTT. Translated: CASSLASRSPLHF. This chain links TRBV7-9 with TRBJ1-6; D remains unclear. The V gene lost 0 bases and the J gene lost 10 bases, with 7 bases spanning the gap. Germline CDR1 and CDR2: SEHNR and FQNEAQ (reference sequence). This CDR3 is built from 13 residues. Complete variable domain (other parts from reference TRBV7-9 and TRBJ1-6): DTGVSQNPRHKITKRGQNVTFRCDPISEHNRLYWYRQTLGQGPEFLTYFQNEAQLEKSRLLSDRFSAERPKGSFSTLEIQRTEQGDSAMYLCASSLASRSPLHFGNGTRLTVT.

Only one count was recorded for this clone. The chain has TRBV27 and TRBJ1-1; weak D call: TRBD1 (5 bases). Germline V CDR1 and CDR2: MNHEY, SMNVEV (reference sequence). V was trimmed by 5 bases and J by 3 bases, leaving 25 bases between them. The CDR3 has 18 amino acids. The CDR3 is CASSVRTGLPSWYTEAFF. The DNA of the CDR3 is TGTGCCAGCAGTGTCCGGACGGGACTTCCAAGTTGGTACACTGAAGCTTTCTTT.

The V gene is TRBV29-1, the J gene TRBJ1-1, with 7 bases identical to TRBD1. This CDR3 spans 14 amino acids. After removal of 6 bases from V and 3 bases from J, the junction contained 10 bases not matched to a gene. The V gene's germline CDR1 is SQVTM and CDR2 ANQGSEA. The CDR3 region is CSVLDRTGDTEAFF. For the CDR3, the DNA is TGCAGCGTCCTGGATAGGACAGGAGACACTGAAGCTTTCTTT.

This chain uses TRBV3-1 (or the pseudogene TRBV3-2) with TRBJ1-6, with D uncertain. The ends were cut back, 1 base at V and 4 bases at J, with 5 bases in the middle. CDR3 length: 14 residues. Looked up from germline, CDR1 is LGHDT and CDR2 is YNNKEL (reference sequence). CDR3: CASSQGVYNSPLHF. The CDR3 bases are TGTGCCAGCAGCCAAGGGGTGTATAATTCACCCCTCCACTTT.

The chain couples TRBV9 to TRBJ1-2; 9 bases agree with TRBD1. This CDR3 spans 15 amino acids. The germline gives CDR1 SGDLS, CDR2 YYNGEE. The trim removed 3 bases at V and 4 bases at J, leaving 7 bases unmatched. The CDR3 region has the DNA TGTGCCAGCAGCGAGAGGGGACAGGGAGGCTATGGCTACACCTTC. Translating it yields CASSERGQGGYGYTF.

The CDR3 bases are TGCGCCAGCAGCTTATTCGACGGGAACACTGAAGCTTTCTTT. Its protein is CASSLFDGNTEAFF. The rearrangement links TRBV5-1 to TRBJ1-1; D gene uncertain. There are 14 residues in the CDR3. Germline-derived CDR1 and CDR2 are SGHRS and YFSETQ. V dropped 2 bases and J dropped 1 base, with 9 bases sitting between them.

This chain joins TRBV4-2 and TRBJ2-5; TRBD2 matches 11 bases. Per the germline V gene, CDR1 is LGHNA and CDR2 is YNFKEQ. The CDR3 extends over 16 amino acids. V was clipped by 3 bases and J by 2 bases; unmatched bases: 5. Here the CDR3 reads CASSQAGTSGQETQYF. In DNA, the CDR3 is TGTGCCAGCAGCCAGGCCGGGACTAGCGGACAAGAGACCCAGTACTTC.

This chain joins TRBV28 and TRBJ1-5; unclear D gene. The ends were cut back, 5 bases at V and 0 bases at J, with 5 bases in the middle. Germline V gives CDR1 MDHEN, CDR2 SYDVKM. The CDR3 has 13 residues. The CDR3 loop reads CASSPYSNQPQHF. The CDR3 bases are TGTGCCAGCAGTCCATATAGCAATCAGCCCCAGCATTTT.

V gene TRBV15 combines with J gene TRBJ2-1; the D is unclear. The germline V gene encodes CDR1 LNHNV and CDR2 YYDKDF (reference sequence). This CDR3 is 15 amino acids long. Trimming removed 3 bases from V and 1 base from J, with 10 bases in between. CDR3 nucleotides: TGTGCCACCAGCAGTGAAGGGTATTCCTACAATGAGCAGTTCTTC. Translating it yields CATSSEGYSYNEQFF.

This clone was found once. The V gene is TRBV6-2 or TRBV6-3, the J gene TRBJ1-1; 8 nucleotides agree with TRBD1. The germline V gene encodes CDR1 MNHEY and CDR2 SVGEGT. V lost 7 bases to trimming and J lost 1 base; unmatched junction nucleotides: 14. This CDR3 region has 17 residues. The CDR3, as DNA: TGTGCCAGCATCCCCCAGGGCTCAGGGGGCTGGAACACTGAAGCTTTCTTT. Amino acids: CASIPQGSGGWNTEAFF.

CDR3 sequence (DNA): TGTGCCAGCAGCCCGTGGACTAATCCCTCCACAGATACGCAGTATTTT. Protein sequence: CASSPWTNPSTDTQYF. The rearrangement uses TRBV3-1 (or the pseudogene TRBV3-2) and TRBJ2-3; a weak D match, TRBD2 (6 bases). With 4 bases removed from V and 2 bases from J, the gap between germline ends came to 16 bases. This CDR3 has 16 residues. Germline V gene data show CDR1 as LGHDT and CDR2 as YNNKEL (reference sequence).

The V gene is TRBV18, the J gene TRBJ1-3; the D is unclear. CDR3 size: 13 residues. The germline V gene has CDR1 KGHSH and CDR2 LQKENI. V lost 2 bases and J 1 base, leaving 3 bases between the germline ends. The CDR3 loop reads CASSPGSGNTIYF. The DNA of the CDR3 is TGTGCCAGCTCACCAGGGTCTGGAAACACCATATATTTT.

The count of this clone is one. The rearrangement links TRBV5-1 to TRBJ1-6, with D unresolved. The CDR3 totals 15 residues. Trimming pared 5 bases from V and 0 bases from J, leaving 9 bases between. In germline, CDR1 is SGHRS, CDR2 YFSETQ. DNA for the CDR3: TGCGCCAGCAGGGCCCGGAGCTCCTATAATTCACCCCTCCACTTT. Encoded protein: CASRARSSYNSPLHF.

V usage is TRBV5-4 and J usage is TRBJ2-7, with 10 bases identical to TRBD2. This CDR3 spans 15 amino acids. The trim removed 2 bases at V and 6 bases at J, leaving 8 bases unmatched. The germline V gene encodes CDR1 SGHNT and CDR2 YYREEE (reference sequence). The CDR3 here is CASSLVASGRCEQYF. The CDR3 bases are TGTGCCAGCAGCTTAGTCGCTAGCGGGAGATGCGAGCAGTACTTC.

CDR3 loop: CAIGLQGALGEQYF. The CDR3 nucleotides are TGTGCCATCGGCCTACAGGGGGCCCTTGGCGAGCAGTACTTC. The V call is TRBV10-3, the J call TRBJ2-7; TRBD1 matches 9 bases. CDR1 is ENHRY, CDR2 SYGVKD, per germline. The V gene end was trimmed by 8 bases and the J gene end by 6 bases; junction bases not matched to a gene: 11. The length of the CDR3 is 14 residues.

The chain joins TRBV7-3 to TRBJ2-3; 7 bases are a match to TRBD1. Trimming took 6 bases from V and 2 from J; bases not matched to a gene: 2. This CDR3 has 13 amino acids. Germline CDR1 SGHTA, CDR2 FQGTGA. This CDR3 is CASSKGATDTQYF. The CDR3 DNA follows: TGTGCCAGCAGTAAGGGGGCCACAGATACGCAGTATTTT. The variable domain in full, with the rest retrieved from reference TRBV7-3 and TRBJ2-3, is GAGVSQTPSNKVTEKGKYVELRCDPISGHTALYWYRQSLGQGPEFLIYFQGTGAADDSGLPNDRFFAVRPEGSVSTLKIQRTERGDSAVYLCASSKGATDTQYFGPGTRLTVL.

The genes are TRBV7-2 and TRBJ1-5; TRBD1 aligns across 10 bases. V lost 6 bases to trimming and J lost 8 bases; unmatched junction nucleotides: 10. The CDR3 loop spans 15 amino acids. Germline V gene lookup returns CDR1 SGHTA and CDR2 FQGNSA. DNA for the CDR3: TGTGCCAGCAGTCCCCGGACAGGGGGATTTGAGCCCCAGCATTTT. Protein product: CASSPRTGGFEPQHF.

This chain links TRBV11-2 with TRBJ1-3; TRBD1 is a possible D gene (6 bases). Trimming pared 4 bases from V and 4 bases from J, leaving 17 bases between. Germline V gene lookup returns CDR1 SGHAT and CDR2 FQNNGV. This CDR3 spans 16 amino acids. The DNA of the CDR3 is TGTGCCAGCAGCTCAGCCACAGGGAAACTGGGAAACACCATATATTTT. This translates into CASSSATGKLGNTIYF.

This clone appeared a single time. This chain connects TRBV18 to TRBJ2-7; perhaps TRBD2 as D (6 bases). Trimming stripped 6 bases from V and 0 bases from J, with 9 bases between. There are 13 residues in the CDR3. Germline V CDR1 and CDR2: KGHSH, LQKENI. This CDR3 is CASSGGISYEQYF. In DNA form, the CDR3 reads TGTGCCAGCTCTGGCGGGATCTCCTACGAGCAGTACTTC.

The chain recombines TRBV7-9 with TRBJ2-1; 10 nucleotides line up with TRBD2. Germline CDR1 is SEHNR and CDR2 is FQNEAQ (reference sequence). V was pared by 2 bases and J by 8 bases, with 3 bases of the junction left unmatched. The CDR3 is made up of 14 amino acids. The CDR3 nucleotides are TGTGCCAGCAGCTTACTAGCGGGGGAGGATGAGCAGTTCTTC. Translated: CASSLLAGEDEQFF.

This chain joins TRBV9 and TRBJ2-5; D remains unclear. V gave up 2 bases and J gave up 2 bases, with 13 bases separating them. This CDR3 has 15 residues. The V gene's germline CDR1 is SGDLS and CDR2 YYNGEE. CDR3 sequence: CASSVSGIRQETQYF. CDR3 DNA sequence: TGTGCCAGCAGCGTGAGTGGCATAAGACAAGAGACCCAGTACTTC.